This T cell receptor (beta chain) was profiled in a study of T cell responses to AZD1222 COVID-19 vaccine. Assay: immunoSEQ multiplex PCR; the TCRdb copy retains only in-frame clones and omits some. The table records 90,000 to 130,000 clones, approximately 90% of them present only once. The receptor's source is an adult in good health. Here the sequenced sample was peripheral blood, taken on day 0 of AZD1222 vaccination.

CDR3 in DNA: TGTGCCAGCAGCCCTAGGGACAGGGGGCCCGAGAGCACTGAAGCTTTCTTT. As protein: CASSPRDRGPESTEAFF. This chain connects TRBV4-2 to TRBJ1-1; 12 bases are a match to TRBD1. The germline V gene encodes CDR1 LGHNA and CDR2 YNFKEQ. V shed 4 bases, J shed 4 bases, and the junction held 10 bases outside the gene matches. The length of the CDR3 is 17 residues.